One sample yielded the 3 T cell receptor beta chains listed below, sequenced in a study of T cell repertoires in cytomegalovirus infection. Using its own MiXCR run on the reads, TCRdb lists one record per CDR3 protein. The repertoire holds approximately 1,000,000 distinct CDR3 sequences, with under 40% as singletons. These receptors have no known antigen. Sequencing used cultured CD8+ T cells from PBMCs, obtained from culture after CMV antigen stimulation. These TCRs come from a human donor in good health (CMV status not recorded). Some clones in this sample may be carry-over from other donors' samples.

This chain joins TRBV7-6 and TRBJ2-5; a weak D match, TRBD2 (7 bases). The germline V and J ends were trimmed by 5 bases and 4 bases, with 14 bases remaining between them. The CDR3 has 14 residues. Germline V CDR1 and CDR2: SGHVS, FNYEAQ. The CDR3: CASSITGRAETQYF. The CDR3 DNA reads TGTGCCAGCAGCATAACAGGGAGGGCAGAGACCCAGTACTTC.

The rearrangement uses TRBV5-5 and TRBJ2-4, with a weak D call TRBD1 (6 bases). The CDR3 sequence is 16 residues long. The germline V gene has CDR1 SGHKS and CDR2 YYEKEE (reference sequence). V was shortened by 4 bases and J by 0 bases, with 14 bases between the two germline ends. The CDR3 region is CASSHGTQLAKNIQYF. The CDR3 nucleotides read TGTGCCAGCAGCCACGGGACACAGCTAGCCAAAAACATTCAGTACTTC.

This clonotype occurred many times. V is TRBV7-9 and J is TRBJ1-1; TRBD1 might be the D (6 bases). The V end lost 4 bases, the J end lost 4 bases, and 28 bases lay between the germline ends. Germline CDR1 reads SEHNR; CDR2 reads FQNEAQ (reference sequence). CDR3 length equals 19 residues. CDR3 region: CASSSRVVGGRGGSTEAFF. The DNA for the CDR3 is TGTGCCAGCAGCTCTCGTGTCGTGGGGGGCAGAGGAGGGAGCACTGAAGCTTTCTTT.